These T cell receptor beta chains were read from a single sample in a study of T cell repertoires in cytomegalovirus infection. TCRdb passed the reads through MiXCR, listing each CDR3 protein once. The table lists some 940,000 distinct CDR3 sequences, approximately 30% of them singletons. Antigens for these TCRs are unknown. The sample consisted of cultured CD8+ T cells from PBMCs, taken from culture after CMV antigen stimulation. The source is a human donor in good health (CMV status not recorded). Some clones in this sample may be carry-over from other donors' samples. Each CDR3 is given with its conserved first and last residue. The D gene is left open where the match is weak. Clone size is stated in some rows and not others, as once, few, many or a class when expanded.

J: TRBJ2-3
V: TRBV27
D: .
size: few
CDR3: CAAGWGGADTQYF
DNA: TGTGCCGCGGGATGGGGGGGCGCAGATACGCAGTATTTT

J: TRBJ2-3
V: TRBV14
D: TRBD1
size: few
CDR3: CASSQWDSSTDTQYF
DNA: TGTGCCAGCAGCCAATGGGACAGCAGCACAGATACGCAGTATTTT

J: TRBJ1-2
V: TRBV27
D: .
size: .
CDR3: CASSQCESYGYTF
DNA: TGTGCCAGCAGTCAATGTGAGTCCTATGGCTACACCTTC

J: TRBJ2-3
V: TRBV5-1
D: .
size: .
CDR3: CASSLRGGNTDTQYF
DNA: TGCGCCAGCAGCTTGAGAGGGGGAAACACAGATACGCAGTATTTT

J: TRBJ2-1
V: TRBV14
D: TRBD2
size: .
CDR3: CASSLVLGTSGPLSSYNEQFF
DNA: TGTGCCAGCAGCCTCGTACTCGGGACTAGCGGGCCCCTCAGCTCCTACAATGAGCAGTTCTTC

J: TRBJ1-1
V: TRBV13
D: .
size: once
CDR3: CASRSQSMNTEAFF
DNA: TGTGCCAGCAGATCACAGAGCATGAACACTGAAGCTTTCTTT

J: TRBJ2-1
V: TRBV10-2
D: TRBD2
size: .
CDR3: CASSEGVLADPYNEQFF
DNA: TGCGCCAGCAGTGAAGGGGTACTAGCGGATCCCTACAATGAGCAGTTCTTC

J: TRBJ2-3
V: TRBV5-1
D: .
size: few
CDR3: CASSLDTADFTDTQYF
DNA: TGCGCCAGCAGCTTGGACACTGCCGATTTCACAGATACGCAGTATTTT

J: TRBJ1-1
V: TRBV6-6
D: TRBD1
size: few
CDR3: CASSYPLSLAGGLNTEAFF
DNA: TGTGCCAGCAGTTACCCCCTGTCTTTGGCAGGGGGGTTGAACACTGAAGCTTTCTTT

J: TRBJ1-6
V: TRBV4-3
D: TRBD1
size: few
CDR3: CASSPGQHNSPLHF
DNA: TGCGCCAGCAGCCCGGGACAGCATAATTCACCCCTCCACTTT

J: TRBJ2-5
V: TRBV7-6
D: TRBD2
size: .
CDR3: CASGLKWAGGGLETQYF
DNA: TGTGCCAGCGGCTTAAAGTGGGCGGGGGGGGGCTTGGAGACCCAGTACTTC

J: TRBJ2-1
V: TRBV6-2/TRBV6-3
D: .
size: few
CDR3: CASSYLNNEQFF
DNA: TGTGCCAGCAGTTACTTGAACAATGAGCAGTTCTTC

J: TRBJ1-5
V: TRBV2
D: .
size: .
CDR3: CASSFREFQPQHF
DNA: TGTGCCAGCAGTTTCCGGGAGTTTCAGCCCCAGCATTTT

J: TRBJ2-1
V: TRBV7-2
D: .
size: few
CDR3: CASSEDWGGPDEQFF
DNA: TGTGCCAGCAGCGAAGACTGGGGGGGCCCCGATGAGCAGTTCTTC

J: TRBJ2-2
V: TRBV27
D: .
size: few
CDR3: CASSLTGGPRTGELFF
DNA: TGTGCCAGCAGTTTAACCGGGGGCCCTCGGACCGGGGAGCTGTTTTTT

J: TRBJ2-1
V: TRBV27
D: TRBD2
size: .
CDR3: CASTIGGAGYNEQFF
DNA: TGTGCCAGCACGATCGGGGGGGCCGGCTACAATGAGCAGTTCTTC

J: TRBJ1-2
V: TRBV7-9
D: .
size: few
CDR3: CASSGRTENYGYTF
DNA: TGTGCCAGCAGCGGTCGGACGGAGAACTATGGCTACACCTTC

J: TRBJ1-3
V: TRBV28
D: .
size: .
CDR3: CASSLSAGNTIYF
DNA: TGTGCCAGCAGTTTGTCGGCTGGAAACACCATATATTTT

J: TRBJ2-2
V: TRBV4-1
D: .
size: few
CDR3: CASSLQGEGSTGELFF
DNA: TGCGCCAGCAGCCTACAGGGGGAGGGGAGCACCGGGGAGCTGTTTTTT

J: TRBJ1-6
V: TRBV6-6
D: .
size: .
CDR3: CASSVHGQLRSHNSPLHF
DNA: TGTGCCAGCAGTGTCCATGGACAGCTTCGGTCCCATAATTCACCCCTCCACTTT

J: TRBJ1-2
V: TRBV6-4
D: TRBD1
size: .
CDR3: CASSEVPGQGYGYTF
DNA: TGTGCCAGCAGTGAGGTCCCGGGACAGGGGTATGGCTACACCTTC

J: TRBJ1-5
V: TRBV27
D: .
size: few
CDR3: CASSLMGEPQHF
DNA: TGTGCCAGCAGTTTAATGGGTGAGCCCCAGCATTTT

J: TRBJ2-1
V: TRBV4-1
D: .
size: .
CDR3: CASSQDPGDYNEQFF
DNA: TGCGCCAGCAGCCAAGATCCCGGGGACTACAATGAGCAGTTCTTC

J: TRBJ2-2
V: TRBV6-5
D: .
size: few
CDR3: CASSYSAGGDTGELFF
DNA: TGTGCCAGCAGTTACTCAGCTGGGGGCGACACCGGGGAGCTGTTTTTT

J: TRBJ2-2
V: TRBV4-1
D: TRBD1
size: .
CDR3: CASSHPGLDRGLSPSTGELFF
DNA: TGCGCCAGCAGCCATCCGGGGCTCGACAGGGGCCTTAGCCCTTCCACCGGGGAGCTGTTTTTT

J: TRBJ1-1
V: TRBV7-6
D: .
size: .
CDR3: CASISSSPGGRTEAFF
DNA: TGTGCCAGCATCTCCTCCAGCCCTGGGGGGCGTACTGAAGCTTTCTTT

J: TRBJ2-5
V: TRBV5-1
D: .
size: few
CDR3: CASTRQGGRETQYF
DNA: TGCGCCAGCACCAGACAGGGAGGAAGAGAGACCCAGTACTTC

J: TRBJ2-5
V: TRBV10-3
D: .
size: few
CDR3: CAISVKGQETQYF
DNA: TGTGCCATCAGTGTGAAGGGCCAAGAGACCCAGTACTTC

J: TRBJ1-3
V: TRBV2
D: .
size: .
CDR3: CAAAGIMGSGNTIYF
DNA: TGTGCCGCCGCGGGTATTATGGGCTCTGGAAACACCATATATTTT

J: TRBJ2-3
V: TRBV11-2
D: .
size: few
CDR3: CASILSVLGGGQDTQYF
DNA: TGTGCCAGCATCCTTTCTGTGCTGGGGGGGGGCCAGGATACGCAGTATTTT

J: TRBJ2-1
V: TRBV6-2/TRBV6-3
D: .
size: .
CDR3: CASSYRMTGRPDGNEQFF
DNA: TGTGCCAGCAGTTACAGAATGACAGGCCGACCGGATGGAAATGAGCAGTTCTTC

J: TRBJ2-1
V: TRBV19
D: .
size: .
CDR3: CASSSPGRRPYNEQFF
DNA: TGTGCCAGTAGTTCACCGGGCCGACGACCGTACAATGAGCAGTTCTTC

J: TRBJ2-1
V: TRBV6-6
D: .
size: many
CDR3: CASFVGGQNEQFF
DNA: TGTGCCAGCTTTGTTGGGGGCCAAAATGAGCAGTTCTTC

J: TRBJ2-7
V: TRBV5-6
D: TRBD1
size: few
CDR3: CASSAHPGTGTYEQYF
DNA: TGTGCCAGCAGCGCTCATCCCGGGACAGGGACCTACGAGCAGTACTTC

J: TRBJ2-3
V: TRBV6-1
D: .
size: few
CDR3: CASSWDTGTDTQYF
DNA: TGTGCCAGCAGTTGGGACACGGGCACAGATACGCAGTATTTT

J: TRBJ2-1
V: TRBV4-1
D: TRBD2
size: .
CDR3: CASSHLGLAGGQYNEQFF
DNA: TGCGCCAGCAGCCATCTTGGACTAGCGGGGGGCCAATACAATGAGCAGTTCTTC

J: TRBJ2-1
V: TRBV2
D: .
size: .
CDR3: CASSRPYGNEQFF
DNA: TGTGCCAGCAGTAGGCCCTACGGCAATGAGCAGTTCTTC

J: TRBJ2-5
V: TRBV6-8
D: .
size: few
CDR3: CASSSGNKETQYF
DNA: TGTGCCAGCAGTTCGGGAAACAAGGAGACCCAGTACTTC

J: TRBJ1-1
V: TRBV18
D: .
size: .
CDR3: CASSPDNTEAFF
DNA: TGTGCCAGCTCACCAGATAACACTGAAGCTTTCTTT

J: TRBJ2-5
V: TRBV7-2
D: TRBD2
size: .
CDR3: CASSSPWVAGGDTQYF
DNA: TGTGCCAGCAGCTCCCCCTGGGTAGCGGGGGGGGACACCCAGTACTTC

J: TRBJ1-3
V: TRBV7-2
D: .
size: many
CDR3: CASSLISGPGNTIYF
DNA: TGTGCCAGCAGCTTAATATCCGGACCTGGAAACACCATATATTTT

J: TRBJ1-2
V: TRBV6-5
D: .
size: .
CDR3: CASARGNYGYTF
DNA: TGTGCCAGTGCCAGGGGAAACTATGGCTACACCTTC

J: TRBJ2-2
V: TRBV6-8
D: .
size: .
CDR3: CASSYSTQWNTGELFF
DNA: TGTGCCAGCAGTTACTCGACACAGTGGAACACCGGGGAGCTGTTTTTT

J: TRBJ2-5
V: TRBV28
D: TRBD2
size: .
CDR3: CASSFPPSGGRETQYF
DNA: TGTGCCAGCAGTTTCCCACCTAGCGGGGGACGAGAGACCCAGTACTTC

J: TRBJ1-1
V: TRBV12-3/TRBV12-4
D: .
size: .
CDR3: CASSPLKGVETEAFF
DNA: TGTGCCAGCAGTCCCCTAAAAGGGGTGGAGACTGAAGCTTTCTTT

J: TRBJ2-1
V: TRBV7-3
D: TRBD1
size: few
CDR3: CASSPWTGPNEQFF
DNA: TGTGCCAGCAGCCCGTGGACAGGCCCCAATGAGCAGTTCTTC

J: TRBJ2-5
V: TRBV14
D: TRBD2
size: .
CDR3: CASSQDMSSGGPRETQYF
DNA: TGTGCCAGCAGCCAAGATATGTCGAGCGGGGGGCCGAGGGAGACCCAGTACTTC